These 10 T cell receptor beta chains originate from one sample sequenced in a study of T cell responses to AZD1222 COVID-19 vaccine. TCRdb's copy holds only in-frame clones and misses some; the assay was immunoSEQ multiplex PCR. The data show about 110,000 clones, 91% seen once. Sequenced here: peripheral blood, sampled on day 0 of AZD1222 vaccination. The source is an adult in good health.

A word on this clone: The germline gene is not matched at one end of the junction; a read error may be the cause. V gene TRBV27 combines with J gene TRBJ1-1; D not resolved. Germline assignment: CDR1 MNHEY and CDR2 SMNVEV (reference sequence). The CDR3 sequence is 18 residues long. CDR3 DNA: TGTGCCAGCAGACGACCCTACCTTCCCGGCCGGACGAACGCTGAAGCTTTCTTT. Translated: CASRRPYLPGRTNAEAFF.

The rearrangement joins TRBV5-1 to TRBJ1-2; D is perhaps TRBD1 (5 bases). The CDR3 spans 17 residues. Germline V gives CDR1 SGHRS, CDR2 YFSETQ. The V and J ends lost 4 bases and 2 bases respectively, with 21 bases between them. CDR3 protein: CASSHQADGAGNYGYTF. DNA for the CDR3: TGCGCCAGCAGCCATCAGGCAGACGGGGCAGGAAACTATGGCTACACCTTC.

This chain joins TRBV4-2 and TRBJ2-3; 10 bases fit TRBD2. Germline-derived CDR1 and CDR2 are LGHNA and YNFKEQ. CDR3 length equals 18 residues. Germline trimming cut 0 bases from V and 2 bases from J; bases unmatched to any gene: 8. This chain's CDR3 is CASSQDPPSGGFTDTQYF. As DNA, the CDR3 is TGTGCCAGCAGCCAAGACCCCCCTAGCGGGGGATTCACAGATACGCAGTATTTT.

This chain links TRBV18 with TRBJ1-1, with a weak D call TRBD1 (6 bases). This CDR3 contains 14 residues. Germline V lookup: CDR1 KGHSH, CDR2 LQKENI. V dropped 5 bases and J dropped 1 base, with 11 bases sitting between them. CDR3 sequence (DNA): TGTGCCAGCTCATTAGGACAGCCGAACACTGAAGCTTTCTTT. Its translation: CASSLGQPNTEAFF.

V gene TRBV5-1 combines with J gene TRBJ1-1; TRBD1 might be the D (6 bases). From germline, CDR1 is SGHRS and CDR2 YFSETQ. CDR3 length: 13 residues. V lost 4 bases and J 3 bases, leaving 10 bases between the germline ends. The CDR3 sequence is CASSRQEYTEAFF. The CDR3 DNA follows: TGCGCCAGCAGCCGACAGGAGTACACTGAAGCTTTCTTT. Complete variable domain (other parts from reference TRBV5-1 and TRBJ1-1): KAGVTQTPRYLIKTRGQQVTLSCSPISGHRSVSWYQQTPGQGLQFLFEYFSETQRNKGNFPGRFSGRQFSNSRSEMNVSTLELGDSALYLCASSRQEYTEAFFGQGTRLTVV.

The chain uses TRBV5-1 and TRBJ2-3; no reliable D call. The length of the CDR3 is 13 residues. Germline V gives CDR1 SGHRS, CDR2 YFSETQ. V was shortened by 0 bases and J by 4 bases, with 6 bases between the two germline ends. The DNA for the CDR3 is TGCGCCAGCAGCTTGGTACCCGCAGATACGCAGTATTTT. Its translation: CASSLVPADTQYF.

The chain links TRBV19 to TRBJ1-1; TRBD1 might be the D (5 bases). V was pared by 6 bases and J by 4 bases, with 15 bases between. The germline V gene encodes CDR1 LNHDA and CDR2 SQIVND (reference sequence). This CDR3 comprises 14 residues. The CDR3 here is CASSTGFGGTEAFF. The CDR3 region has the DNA TGTGCCAGTAGCACCGGGTTTGGGGGCACTGAAGCTTTCTTT.

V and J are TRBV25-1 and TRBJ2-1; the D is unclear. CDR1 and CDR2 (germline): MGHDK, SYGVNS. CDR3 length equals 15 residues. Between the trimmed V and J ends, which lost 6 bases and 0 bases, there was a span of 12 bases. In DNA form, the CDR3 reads TGTGCCAGCAGGGTCGGGTGCAACTCCTACAATGAGCAGTTCTTC. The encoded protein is CASRVGCNSYNEQFF.

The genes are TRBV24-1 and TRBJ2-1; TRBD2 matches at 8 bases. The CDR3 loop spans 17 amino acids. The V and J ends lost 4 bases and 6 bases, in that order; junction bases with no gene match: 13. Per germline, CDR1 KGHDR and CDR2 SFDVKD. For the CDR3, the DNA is TGTGCCACCAGTGACTCAATCGGGGGGGCCCTACTCAATGAGCAGTTCTTC. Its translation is CATSDSIGGALLNEQFF.

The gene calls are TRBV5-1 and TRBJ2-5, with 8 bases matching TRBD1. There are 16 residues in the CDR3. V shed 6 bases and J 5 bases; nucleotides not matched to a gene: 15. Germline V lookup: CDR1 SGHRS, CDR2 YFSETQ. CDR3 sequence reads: CASTNGGQGSGETQYF. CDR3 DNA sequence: TGCGCCAGCACCAATGGAGGACAGGGATCAGGGGAGACCCAGTACTTC.